This entry lists 14 T cell receptor beta chains sequenced from one sample in a study of human T cells and chemical hapten exposure. Time point of the sample: patch test 3, about 24 weeks after DPC sensitization. Sample treatment: therapeutic diphenylcyclopropenone sensitization with weekly scalp DPC. A single record per CDR3 protein comes from TCRdb applying MiXCR to the RACE reads. The data show about 160,000 distinct CDR3 sequences, with around a quarter seen just once and approximately 2.1% held by the top ten. The source material was whole blood, sampled in connection with sensitization to the hapten diphenylcyclopropenone (DPC). The receptor set was obtained from a woman between 18 and 29 years old with alopecia areata. Some clones in this sample may be carry-over from other donors' samples.

In DNA, the CDR3 is TGTGCCAGCAGCTTAGCGACGGGAAACACCATATATTTT. Protein product: CASSLATGNTIYF. This chain links TRBV7-9 with TRBJ1-3, with D hard to call. This CDR3 spans 13 amino acids. V was shortened by 0 bases and J by 4 bases, with 4 bases between the two germline ends. Germline-derived CDR1 and CDR2 are SEHNR and FQNEAQ (reference sequence). The variable domain in full, with the rest retrieved from reference TRBV7-9 and TRBJ1-3, is DTGVSQNPRHKITKRGQNVTFRCDPISEHNRLYWYRQTLGQGPEFLTYFQNEAQLEKSRLLSDRFSAERPKGSFSTLEIQRTEQGDSAMYLCASSLATGNTIYFGEGSWLTVV.

This clonotype has a handful of counts. This chain uses TRBV30 with TRBJ2-1, with D possibly being TRBD1 (6 bases). V dropped 0 bases and J dropped 7 bases, with 16 bases sitting between them. The CDR3 is 15 amino acids. Germline V lookup: CDR1 GTSNPN, CDR2 SVGIG (reference sequence). As DNA, the CDR3 is TGTGCCTGGAGTGTAAGTTGGCAGGGGAGAAATGAGCAGTTCTTC. Translating it yields CAWSVSWQGRNEQFF.

In its sample, this clonotype was seen a few times. This chain connects TRBV9 to TRBJ2-2; 7 bases fit TRBD1. The CDR3 consists of 14 residues. Trimming took 7 bases from V and 5 from J; bases not matched to a gene: 8. Per the germline V gene, CDR1 is SGDLS and CDR2 is YYNGEE. Here the CDR3 reads CASQGVLRTGELFF. DNA of the CDR3: TGTGCCAGCCAGGGGGTACTAAGAACCGGGGAGCTGTTTTTT.

This clonotype has just a few counts. V and J are TRBV10-3 and TRBJ2-1; D is unclear. There are 14 residues in the CDR3. Trimming cost V 5 bases and J 9 bases, with 17 bases left between them. Germline lookup yields CDR1 ENHRY and CDR2 SYGVKD. The CDR3 sequence is CAISTLYSMSEQFF. The CDR3, as DNA: TGTGCCATCAGTACTCTCTATTCAATGTCTGAGCAGTTCTTC.

This clonotype has more than one count but fewer than ten. DNA of the CDR3: TGCGCCAGCAGCTCGGGACCAGCGGAAGAGCAGTTCTTC. It translates to CASSSGPAEEQFF. The chain carries TRBV5-1 and TRBJ2-1; D assignment may be TRBD1 or TRBD2 (5 bases each). The V end was cut by 3 bases, the J end by 10 bases, with 14 bases between. There are 13 residues in the CDR3. CDR1 is SGHRS and CDR2 is YFSETQ in the germline V gene.

As DNA, the CDR3 is TGTGCCAGCAGCAAAATGAACACTGAAGCTTTCTTT. Translation: CASSKMNTEAFF. This chain links TRBV5-8 with TRBJ1-1; no clear D. CDR1 is SGHTS and CDR2 is YDEGEE in the germline V gene. V was pared by 4 bases and J by 0 bases, with 4 bases between. The CDR3 totals 12 residues.

In its sample, this clonotype was seen many times. The chain recombines TRBV20-1 with TRBJ2-7; TRBD1 matches 7 bases. CDR1 is DFQATT and CDR2 is SNEGSKA in the germline V gene (reference sequence). V lost 6 bases, J lost 2 bases, and 7 bases stayed unmatched. The CDR3 extends over 13 amino acids. Here the CDR3 reads CSAGGDRTYEQYF. DNA for the CDR3: TGCAGTGCAGGTGGGGACAGAACCTACGAGCAGTACTTC.

This clonotype was seen only a few times. The chain links TRBV5-5 to TRBJ1-2; no reliable D call. The V end lost 4 bases, the J end lost 2 bases, and 15 bases lay between the germline ends. The CDR3 contains 15 residues. Germline-derived CDR1 and CDR2 are SGHKS and YYEKEE (reference sequence). The CDR3 reads CASSPLVGRNYGYTF. CDR3 nucleotide sequence: TGTGCCAGCAGCCCTCTTGTAGGGAGGAACTATGGCTACACCTTC.

This rearrangement joins TRBV7-2 to TRBJ1-1; TRBD1 might be the D (5 bases). The CDR3 is 16 residues long. V lost 2 bases, J lost 3 bases, and 16 bases lay in between. Looked up from germline, CDR1 is SGHTA and CDR2 is FQGNSA. CDR3 residues: CASSLSFGGRDTEAFF. The CDR3 bases are TGTGCCAGCAGCTTAAGTTTTGGGGGAAGGGACACTGAAGCTTTCTTT.

The chain links TRBV25-1 to TRBJ1-5, with 11 nucleotides matching TRBD1. Losses at the gene ends were 3 bases for V and 3 bases for J; bases not matched to a gene: 4. The CDR3 loop spans 16 amino acids. Germline CDR1 MGHDK, CDR2 SYGVNS. CDR3 sequence (DNA): TGTGCCAGCAGTGACGAGGGACAGGGGGACAATCAGCCCCAGCATTTT. Protein: CASSDEGQGDNQPQHF. Variable domain in full (rest from reference TRBV25-1 and TRBJ1-5): EADIYQTPRYLVIGTGKKITLECSQTMGHDKMYWYQQDPGMELHLIHYSYGVNSTEKGDLSSESTVSRIRTEHFPLTLESARPSHTSQYLCASSDEGQGDNQPQHFGDGTRLSIL.

This clonotype was seen more than once but under ten times. The rearrangement links TRBV5-4 to TRBJ2-3, with D possibly matching TRBD2 (6 bases). This CDR3 has 15 amino acids. Germline values: CDR1 SGHNT, CDR2 YYREEE (reference sequence). Trimming took off 3 bases at V and 0 bases at J, with 11 bases between the two ends. The DNA of the CDR3 is TGTGCCAGCAGCTCTGGGGGGACTAGCACAGATACGCAGTATTTT. This sequence encodes CASSSGGTSTDTQYF.

This clonotype was detected only a few times. The rearrangement joins TRBV5-1 to TRBJ2-2; tentatively, D is TRBD1 or TRBD2 (5 bases each). This CDR3 has 17 residues. Trimming took off 4 bases at V and 4 bases at J, with 20 bases between the two ends. Germline values: CDR1 SGHRS, CDR2 YFSETQ. The CDR3 loop is CASSPRVLTGGTGELFF. CDR3 nucleotide sequence: TGCGCCAGCAGCCCACGGGTCCTCACAGGAGGCACCGGGGAGCTGTTTTTT.

This clonotype was seen more than once but under ten times. The chain employs TRBV20-1 and TRBJ1-5, with D possibly being TRBD1 (6 bases). The CDR3 has 14 residues. Germline V gene data show CDR1 as DFQATT and CDR2 as SNEGSKA (reference sequence). Trimming cost V 4 bases and J 0 bases, with 10 bases left between them. For the CDR3, the DNA is TGCAGTGCTATAGGGACACATAGCAATCAGCCCCAGCATTTT. This codes for CSAIGTHSNQPQHF.

The chain links TRBV12-3 or TRBV12-4 to TRBJ2-7, with D maybe TRBD1 (5 bases). The ends were cut back, 0 bases at V and 5 bases at J, with 11 bases in the middle. This CDR3 contains 14 residues. The CDR3 DNA reads as TGTGCCAGCAGTTTAGCTCACGCCAGGGACGAGCAGTACTTC. Translated: CASSLAHARDEQYF.